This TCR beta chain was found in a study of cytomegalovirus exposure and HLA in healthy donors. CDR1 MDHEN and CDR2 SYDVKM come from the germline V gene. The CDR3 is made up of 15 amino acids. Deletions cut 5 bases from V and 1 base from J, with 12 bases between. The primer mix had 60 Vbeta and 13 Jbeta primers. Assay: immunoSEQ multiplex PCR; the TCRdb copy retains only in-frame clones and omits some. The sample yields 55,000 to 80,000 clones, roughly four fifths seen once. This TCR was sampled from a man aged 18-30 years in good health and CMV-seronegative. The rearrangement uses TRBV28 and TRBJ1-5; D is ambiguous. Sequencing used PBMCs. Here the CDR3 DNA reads TGTGCCAGCAGTCGAAGCCGGGAAAGCAATCAGCCCCAGCATTTT. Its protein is CASSRSRESNQPQHF.